These T cell receptor beta chains were read from a single sample in a study of low-dose radiotherapy and immunotherapy resistance in tumors. TCRdb redid the calling of the reads with MiXCR, one entry per CDR3 protein. The profile shows approximately 45,000 distinct CDR3 sequences, less than 30% of them singletons. The sequencing here drew on PBMCs, taken after low-dose radiotherapy plus immunotherapy. The source of these receptors is a male donor with prostate cancer. CDR3s include the opening cysteine and the closing phenylalanine or tryptophan. Fields, in order: clone size, D gene, V gene, J gene, CDR3 protein, CDR3 DNA. The D gene is left open where the match is weak. Expanded clones get a size class; other rows say once, few or many, or leave the size out.

abundance: many; d_gene: TRBD2; v_gene: TRBV6-6; j_gene: TRBJ2-7; CDR3aa: CASSYRATSGRGGYEQYF; CDR3nt: TGTGCCAGCAGTTACCGAGCGACTAGCGGGAGGGGGGGCTACGAGCAGTACTTC
abundance: many; d_gene: TRBD1; v_gene: TRBV7-3; j_gene: TRBJ1-6; CDR3aa: CASSFDRGQNSPLHF; CDR3nt: TGTGCCAGCAGCTTCGACAGGGGGCAGAATTCACCCCTCCACTTT
abundance: -; d_gene: -; v_gene: TRBV3-1; j_gene: TRBJ2-7; CDR3aa: CASSHNLYEQYF; CDR3nt: TGTGCCAGCAGTCATAACCTCTACGAGCAGTACTTC
abundance: few; d_gene: -; v_gene: TRBV5-6; j_gene: TRBJ2-2; CDR3aa: CASSFWGTGRELFF; CDR3nt: TGTGCCAGCAGCTTTTGGGGTACGGGAAGGGAGCTGTTTTTT
abundance: many; d_gene: -; v_gene: TRBV29-1; j_gene: TRBJ2-2; CDR3aa: CSVEPHRNTGELFF; CDR3nt: TGCAGCGTTGAACCCCACAGGAACACCGGGGAGCTGTTTTTT
abundance: -; d_gene: -; v_gene: TRBV5-1; j_gene: TRBJ2-1; CDR3aa: CASSLVSGINEQFF; CDR3nt: TGCGCCAGCAGCTTGGTGTCCGGGATCAATGAGCAGTTCTTC
abundance: many; d_gene: -; v_gene: TRBV19; j_gene: TRBJ2-7; CDR3aa: CASSVITGDSYEQYF; CDR3nt: TGTGCCAGTAGTGTAATTACAGGCGACTCCTACGAGCAGTACTTC
abundance: many; d_gene: -; v_gene: TRBV20-1; j_gene: TRBJ1-2; CDR3aa: CSATPGDGYTF; CDR3nt: TGCAGTGCTACCCCTGGGGACGGCTACACCTTC
abundance: many; d_gene: TRBD2; v_gene: TRBV6-1; j_gene: TRBJ2-1; CDR3aa: CASSVGGSKDEQFF; CDR3nt: TGTGCCAGCAGTGTGGGCGGGAGTAAGGATGAGCAGTTCTTC
abundance: many; d_gene: -; v_gene: TRBV11-2; j_gene: TRBJ2-1; CDR3aa: CASSSAGEGEQFF; CDR3nt: TGTGCCAGCAGCTCCGCGGGTGAGGGGGAGCAGTTCTTC
abundance: many; d_gene: TRBD1; v_gene: TRBV28; j_gene: TRBJ2-7; CDR3aa: CASRRGTGLSGQYF; CDR3nt: TGTGCCAGCAGACGTGGGACAGGGTTATCGGGGCAGTACTTC
abundance: once; d_gene: -; v_gene: TRBV5-4; j_gene: TRBJ2-7; CDR3aa: CASSLSAGMDEQYF; CDR3nt: TGTGCCAGCAGCTTGTCGGCGGGCATGGACGAGCAGTACTTC
abundance: -; d_gene: TRBD2; v_gene: TRBV7-2; j_gene: TRBJ2-7; CDR3aa: CASSLRGTAGGRNGQYF; CDR3nt: TGTGCCAGCAGCTTACGGGGGACAGCGGGGGGGCGCAATGGGCAGTACTTC
abundance: few; d_gene: TRBD1; v_gene: TRBV30; j_gene: TRBJ1-2; CDR3aa: CAWSLQGVNYGYTF; CDR3nt: TGTGCCTGGAGCCTTCAGGGGGTGAACTATGGCTACACCTTC
abundance: many; d_gene: -; v_gene: TRBV4-1; j_gene: TRBJ2-5; CDR3aa: CASSQEGPRTQYF; CDR3nt: TGCGCCAGCAGCCAAGAAGGTCCCCGGACCCAGTACTTC
abundance: many; d_gene: -; v_gene: TRBV7-2; j_gene: TRBJ2-7; CDR3aa: CASSNPPLSYEQYF; CDR3nt: TGTGCCAGCAGCAACCCCCCCTTATCCTACGAGCAGTACTTC
abundance: many; d_gene: TRBD2; v_gene: TRBV3-1; j_gene: TRBJ2-1; CDR3aa: CASSQDPLAGGPQFF; CDR3nt: TGTGCCAGCAGCCAAGACCCCCTAGCGGGAGGGCCACAGTTCTTC
abundance: many; d_gene: TRBD2; v_gene: TRBV5-1; j_gene: TRBJ2-5; CDR3aa: CASSSGTSGGSGQETQYF; CDR3nt: TGCGCCAGCAGCTCCGGGACTAGCGGAGGTTCGGGCCAAGAGACCCAGTACTTC
abundance: -; d_gene: TRBD1; v_gene: TRBV4-1; j_gene: TRBJ1-1; CDR3aa: CASSQDRDRGDSNTEAFF; CDR3nt: TGCGCCAGCAGCCAAGATCGGGACAGGGGTGATTCCAACACTGAAGCTTTCTTT
abundance: many; d_gene: -; v_gene: TRBV5-1; j_gene: TRBJ1-4; CDR3aa: CASSLGGENEKLFF; CDR3nt: TGCGCCAGCAGCTTGGGGGGCGAGAATGAAAAACTGTTTTTT
abundance: many; d_gene: TRBD2; v_gene: TRBV29-1; j_gene: TRBJ2-5; CDR3aa: CSVIAGETQYF; CDR3nt: TGCAGCGTTATAGCGGGGGAGACCCAGTACTTC
abundance: many; d_gene: TRBD1; v_gene: TRBV11-2; j_gene: TRBJ2-5; CDR3aa: CASSLNTGVPETQYF; CDR3nt: TGTGCCAGCAGCTTAAATACAGGGGTCCCAGAGACCCAGTACTTC
abundance: many; d_gene: TRBD1; v_gene: TRBV5-1; j_gene: TRBJ1-4; CDR3aa: CASSLVRDRRATNEKLFF; CDR3nt: TGCGCCAGCAGCTTGGTTCGGGACAGACGCGCAACTAATGAAAAACTGTTTTTT
abundance: many; d_gene: -; v_gene: TRBV6-1; j_gene: TRBJ2-7; CDR3aa: CASSEGHDYEQYF; CDR3nt: TGTGCCAGCAGTGAAGGACACGACTACGAGCAGTACTTC
abundance: -; d_gene: -; v_gene: TRBV2; j_gene: TRBJ2-7; CDR3aa: CASRIQGFSGEQYF; CDR3nt: TGTGCCAGCAGGATACAAGGCTTTTCGGGCGAGCAGTACTTC
abundance: -; d_gene: -; v_gene: TRBV29-1; j_gene: TRBJ2-3; CDR3aa: CSVEQGLTSDTQYF; CDR3nt: TGCAGCGTAGAACAGGGTTTGACTTCGGATACGCAGTATTTT
abundance: many; d_gene: TRBD2; v_gene: TRBV5-1; j_gene: TRBJ2-3; CDR3aa: CASSLRTGSRVGLAGVDTQYF; CDR3nt: TGCGCCAGCAGCTTGCGGACAGGGTCTAGAGTCGGACTAGCGGGAGTAGATACGCAGTATTTT
abundance: many; d_gene: -; v_gene: TRBV1; j_gene: TRBJ2-3; CDR3aa: CTSSQEPELWSTLNTDTQYF; CDR3nt: TGCACCAGCAGCCAAGAACCGGAATTGTGGTCGACCCTCAACACAGATACGCAGTATTTT
abundance: -; d_gene: -; v_gene: TRBV5-6; j_gene: TRBJ1-5; CDR3aa: CASSLAGNNQPQHF; CDR3nt: TGTGCCAGCAGCTTGGCGGGGAACAATCAGCCCCAGCATTTT
abundance: many; d_gene: -; v_gene: TRBV7-9; j_gene: TRBJ2-6; CDR3aa: CASSFLPPGRGANSGANVLTF; CDR3nt: TGTGCCAGCAGCTTCCTCCCCCCAGGGAGGGGGGCCAACTCTGGGGCCAACGTCCTGACTTTC
abundance: -; d_gene: -; v_gene: TRBV6-2/TRBV6-3; j_gene: TRBJ1-1; CDR3aa: CASEFVENTEAFF; CDR3nt: TGTGCCAGTGAATTTGTGGAGAACACTGAAGCTTTCTTT
abundance: -; d_gene: TRBD1; v_gene: TRBV6-1; j_gene: TRBJ1-2; CDR3aa: CASSYPQTGSYGYTF; CDR3nt: TGTGCCAGCAGCTACCCCCAGACAGGGAGCTATGGCTACACCTTC
abundance: many; d_gene: -; v_gene: TRBV20-1; j_gene: TRBJ2-2; CDR3aa: CSAARLGHTGELFF; CDR3nt: TGCAGTGCAGCTCGACTAGGACACACCGGGGAGCTGTTTTTT
abundance: many; d_gene: -; v_gene: TRBV18; j_gene: TRBJ1-5; CDR3aa: CASSLDRGINQPQHF; CDR3nt: TGTGCCAGCTCACTGGACAGAGGGATAAATCAGCCCCAGCATTTT
abundance: many; d_gene: -; v_gene: TRBV5-1; j_gene: TRBJ2-3; CDR3aa: CASSPGQRSDTQYF; CDR3nt: TGCGCCAGCAGCCCTGGACAGCGTTCCGATACGCAGTATTTT
abundance: many; d_gene: -; v_gene: TRBV5-1; j_gene: TRBJ2-6; CDR3aa: CASSSADFSGANVLTF; CDR3nt: TGCGCCAGCAGCTCGGCTGACTTCTCTGGGGCCAACGTCCTGACTTTC